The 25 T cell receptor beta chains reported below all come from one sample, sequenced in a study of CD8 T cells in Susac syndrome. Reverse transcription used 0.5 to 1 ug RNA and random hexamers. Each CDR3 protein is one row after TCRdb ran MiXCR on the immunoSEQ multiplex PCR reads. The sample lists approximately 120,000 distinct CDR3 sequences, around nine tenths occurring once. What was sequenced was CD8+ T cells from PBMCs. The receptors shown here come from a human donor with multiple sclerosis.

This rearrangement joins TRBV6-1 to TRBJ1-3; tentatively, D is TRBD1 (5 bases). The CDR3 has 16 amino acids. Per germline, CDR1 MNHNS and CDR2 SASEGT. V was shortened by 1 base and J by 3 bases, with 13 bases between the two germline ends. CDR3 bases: TGTGCCAGCAGTGAAGGGGACGATTACTTTGGAAACACCATATATTTT. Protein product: CASSEGDDYFGNTIYF.

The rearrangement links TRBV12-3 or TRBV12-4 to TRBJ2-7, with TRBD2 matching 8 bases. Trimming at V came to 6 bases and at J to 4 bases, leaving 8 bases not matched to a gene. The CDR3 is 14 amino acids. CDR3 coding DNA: TGTGCCAGCAGCTCGGGACTAGTGAGGTACGAGCAGTACTTC. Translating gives CASSSGLVRYEQYF.

The CDR3 DNA reads TGTGCCAGCAGTTCGGACAGCCTCCTTGACTATGGCTACACCTTC. Amino acid sequence: CASSSDSLLDYGYTF. The chain uses TRBV5-4 and TRBJ1-2; possible D gene TRBD1, 6 bases. The CDR3 has 15 amino acids. Looked up from germline, CDR1 is SGHNT and CDR2 is YYREEE (reference sequence). Trimming left V 5 bases short and J 3 bases short, with 17 bases between.

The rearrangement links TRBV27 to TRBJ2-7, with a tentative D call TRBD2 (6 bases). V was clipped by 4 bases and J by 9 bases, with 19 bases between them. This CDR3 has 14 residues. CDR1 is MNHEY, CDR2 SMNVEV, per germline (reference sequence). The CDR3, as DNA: TGTGCCAGCAGTTCCCGGGACTCCCCTCAGGGGCAGTACTTC. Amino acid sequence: CASSSRDSPQGQYF.

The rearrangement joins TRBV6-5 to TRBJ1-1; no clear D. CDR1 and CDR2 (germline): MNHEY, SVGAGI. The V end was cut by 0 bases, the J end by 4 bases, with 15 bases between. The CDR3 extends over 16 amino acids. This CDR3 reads CASSYSSPQVVTEAFF. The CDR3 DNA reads TGTGCCAGCAGTTACTCGTCCCCGCAGGTGGTCACTGAAGCTTTCTTT.

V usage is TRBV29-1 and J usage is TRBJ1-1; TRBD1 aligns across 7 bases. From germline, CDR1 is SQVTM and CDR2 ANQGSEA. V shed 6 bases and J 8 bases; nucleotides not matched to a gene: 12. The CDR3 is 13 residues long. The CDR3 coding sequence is TGCAGCGTGATTCTGACAGGGAGGGGCGAAGCTTTCTTT. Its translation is CSVILTGRGEAFF.

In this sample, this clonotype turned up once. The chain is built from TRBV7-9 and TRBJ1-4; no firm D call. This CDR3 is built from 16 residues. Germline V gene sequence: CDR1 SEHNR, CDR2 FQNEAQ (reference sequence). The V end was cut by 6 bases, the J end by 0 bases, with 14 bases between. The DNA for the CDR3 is TGTGCCAGCAGACCTGACATGTCCCCAACTAATGAAAAACTGTTTTTT. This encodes CASRPDMSPTNEKLFF.

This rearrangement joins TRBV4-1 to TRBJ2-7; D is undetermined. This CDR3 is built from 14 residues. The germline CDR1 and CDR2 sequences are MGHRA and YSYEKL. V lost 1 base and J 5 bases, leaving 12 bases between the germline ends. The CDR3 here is CASSQAGAVDEQYF. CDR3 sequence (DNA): TGCGCCAGCAGCCAAGCGGGCGCAGTGGACGAGCAGTACTTC.

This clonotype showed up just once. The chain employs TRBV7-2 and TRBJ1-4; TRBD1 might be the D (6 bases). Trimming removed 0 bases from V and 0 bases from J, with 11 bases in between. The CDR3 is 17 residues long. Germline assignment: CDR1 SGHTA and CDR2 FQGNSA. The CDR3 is CASSLALRTATNEKLFF. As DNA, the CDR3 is TGTGCCAGCAGCTTAGCGCTACGGACAGCAACTAATGAAAAACTGTTTTTT.

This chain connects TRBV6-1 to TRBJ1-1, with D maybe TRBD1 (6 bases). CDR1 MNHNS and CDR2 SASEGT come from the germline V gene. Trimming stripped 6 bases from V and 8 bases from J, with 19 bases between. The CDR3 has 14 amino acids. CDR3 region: CASRVIQGGLEAFF. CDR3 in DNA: TGTGCCAGCAGGGTCATACAGGGTGGGCTAGAAGCTTTCTTT.

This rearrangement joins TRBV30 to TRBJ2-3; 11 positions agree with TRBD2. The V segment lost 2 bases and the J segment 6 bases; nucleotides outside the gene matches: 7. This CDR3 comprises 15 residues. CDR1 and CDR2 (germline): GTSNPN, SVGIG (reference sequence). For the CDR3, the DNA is TGTGCCTGGAGTATTCTAGCGGGAGGTATGGATACGCAGTATTTT. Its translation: CAWSILAGGMDTQYF.

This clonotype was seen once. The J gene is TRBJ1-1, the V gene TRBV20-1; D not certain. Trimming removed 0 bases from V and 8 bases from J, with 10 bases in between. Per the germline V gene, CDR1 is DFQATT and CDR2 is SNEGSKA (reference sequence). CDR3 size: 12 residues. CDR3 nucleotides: TGCAGTGCTAGAGAAGGGCTCGCAGAAGCTTTCTTT. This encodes CSAREGLAEAFF.

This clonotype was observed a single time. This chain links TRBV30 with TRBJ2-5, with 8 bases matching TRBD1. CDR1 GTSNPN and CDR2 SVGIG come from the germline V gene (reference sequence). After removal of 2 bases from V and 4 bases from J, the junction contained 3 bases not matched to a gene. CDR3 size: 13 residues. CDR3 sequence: CAWSLGQAETQYF. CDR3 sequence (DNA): TGTGCCTGGAGTTTGGGACAGGCAGAGACCCAGTACTTC.

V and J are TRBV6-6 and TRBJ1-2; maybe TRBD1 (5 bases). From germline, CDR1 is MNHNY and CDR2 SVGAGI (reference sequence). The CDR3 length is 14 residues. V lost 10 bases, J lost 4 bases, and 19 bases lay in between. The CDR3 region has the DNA TGTGCCATCCCTTGGGACCAAAAGGGCTATGGCTACACCTTC. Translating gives CAIPWDQKGYGYTF.

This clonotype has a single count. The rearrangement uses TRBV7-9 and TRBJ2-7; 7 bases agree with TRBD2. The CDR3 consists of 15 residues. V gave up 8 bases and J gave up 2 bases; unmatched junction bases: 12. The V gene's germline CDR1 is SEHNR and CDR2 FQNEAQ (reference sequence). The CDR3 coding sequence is TGTGCCAGCGCAGAGGCGGGGGACTACCCCTACGAGCAGTACTTC. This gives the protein CASAEAGDYPYEQYF.

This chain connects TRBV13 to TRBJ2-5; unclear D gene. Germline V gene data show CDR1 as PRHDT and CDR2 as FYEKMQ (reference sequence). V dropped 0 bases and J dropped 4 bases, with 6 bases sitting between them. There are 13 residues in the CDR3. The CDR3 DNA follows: TGTGCCAGCAGCTTAGGGTCAGGAGAGACCCAGTACTTC. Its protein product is CASSLGSGETQYF.

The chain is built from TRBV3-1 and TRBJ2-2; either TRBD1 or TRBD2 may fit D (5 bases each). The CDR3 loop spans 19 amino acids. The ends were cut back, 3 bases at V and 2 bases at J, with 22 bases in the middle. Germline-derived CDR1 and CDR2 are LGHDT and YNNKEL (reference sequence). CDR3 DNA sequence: TGTGCCAGCAGCCAGGAGGCTCCTGACAGCCTAATCAACACCGGGGAGCTGTTTTTT. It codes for CASSQEAPDSLINTGELFF.

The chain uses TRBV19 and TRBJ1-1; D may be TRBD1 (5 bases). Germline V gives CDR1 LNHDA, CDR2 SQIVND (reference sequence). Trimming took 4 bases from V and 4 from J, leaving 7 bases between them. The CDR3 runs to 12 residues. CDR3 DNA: TGTGCCAGTAGTACAGGGCCCACTGAAGCTTTCTTT. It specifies CASSTGPTEAFF. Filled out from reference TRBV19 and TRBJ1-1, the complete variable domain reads DGGITQSPKYLFRKEGQNVTLSCEQNLNHDAMYWYRQDPGQGLRLIYYSQIVNDFQKGDIAEGYSVSREKKESFPLTVTSAQKNPTAFYLCASSTGPTEAFFGQGTRLTVV.

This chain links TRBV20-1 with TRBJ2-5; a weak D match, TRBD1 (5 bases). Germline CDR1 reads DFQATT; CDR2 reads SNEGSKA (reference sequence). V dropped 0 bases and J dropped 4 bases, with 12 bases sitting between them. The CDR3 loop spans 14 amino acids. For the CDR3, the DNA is TGCAGTGCTAGAGATCAAGGGGAAAGAGAGACCCAGTACTTC. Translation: CSARDQGERETQYF.

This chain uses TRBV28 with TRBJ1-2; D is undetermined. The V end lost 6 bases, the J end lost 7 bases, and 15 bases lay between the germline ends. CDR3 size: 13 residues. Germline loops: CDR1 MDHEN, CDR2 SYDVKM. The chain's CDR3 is CASSFGTTRGYTF. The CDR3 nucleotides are TGTGCCAGCAGCTTTGGTACAACGCGTGGCTACACCTTC.

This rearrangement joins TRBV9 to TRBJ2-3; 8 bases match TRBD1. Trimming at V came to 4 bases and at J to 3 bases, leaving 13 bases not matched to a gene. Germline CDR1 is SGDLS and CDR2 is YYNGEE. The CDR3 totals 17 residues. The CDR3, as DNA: TGTGCCAGCAGCTCTGGGACAGGAATGGAGAAGACAGATACGCAGTATTTT. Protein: CASSSGTGMEKTDTQYF.

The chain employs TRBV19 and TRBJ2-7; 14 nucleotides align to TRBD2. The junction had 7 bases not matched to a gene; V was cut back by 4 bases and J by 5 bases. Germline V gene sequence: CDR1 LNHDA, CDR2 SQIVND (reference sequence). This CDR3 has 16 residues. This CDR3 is CASSTRTSGRIDEQYF. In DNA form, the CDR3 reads TGTGCCAGTAGTACCCGGACTAGCGGGAGGATCGACGAGCAGTACTTC.

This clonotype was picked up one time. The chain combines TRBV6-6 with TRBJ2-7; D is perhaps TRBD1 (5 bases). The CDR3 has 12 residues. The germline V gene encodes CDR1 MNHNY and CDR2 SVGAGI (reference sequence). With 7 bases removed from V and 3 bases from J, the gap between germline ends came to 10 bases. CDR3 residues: CASKGHLYEQYF. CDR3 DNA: TGTGCCAGCAAAGGACACCTCTACGAGCAGTACTTC.

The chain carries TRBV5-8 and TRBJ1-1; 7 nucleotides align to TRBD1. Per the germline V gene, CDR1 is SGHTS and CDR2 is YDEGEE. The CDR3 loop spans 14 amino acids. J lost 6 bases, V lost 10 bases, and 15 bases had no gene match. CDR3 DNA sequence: TGTGCCGTAGACAGGGAGGGTGGGTATGCTGAAGCTTTCTTT. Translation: CAVDREGGYAEAFF.

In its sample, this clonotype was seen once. CDR3 DNA: TGTGCCAGCAGTCCGACACGGGAAGGACAGCAGGGAGCTTTCTTT. Protein sequence: CASSPTREGQQGAFF. The chain is built from TRBV12-3 or TRBV12-4 and TRBJ1-1; perhaps TRBD1 as D (6 bases). The V end lost 5 bases, the J end lost 10 bases, and 23 bases lay between the germline ends. The CDR3 loop spans 15 amino acids.